This TCR beta chain was sequenced in a study of CD8+ T cells in alopecia areata. Study details: Tofacitinib therapy lasting 6 to 18 months was followed by 6 months off drug. Overall study findings and caveats: Alopecia totalis/universalis scalp especially showed more expanded CD8+ clones than normal scalp.

RNA extraction and reverse transcription yielded cDNA as sequencing template. Profiling relied on immunoSEQ multiplex PCR, and the TCRdb table lists in-frame clones only, not all of them. The table shows about 200,000 clones, with around two fifths occurring only once. Treatment noted: oral pan-JAK inhibitor, 5-10 mg twice daily. CDR1 and CDR2 (germline): SQVTM, ANQGSEA. CDR3 size: 13 residues. Between the trimmed V and J ends, which lost 5 bases and 0 bases, there was a span of 8 bases. This clone was seen a handful of times. Its antigen is not known. Sequences were derived from CD4+ T cells sorted from blood, sampled at week 34, from a patient treated with tofacitinib. This chain connects TRBV29-1 to TRBJ2-1; D call uncertain. This TCR was recovered from a human donor with alopecia areata. CDR3 coding DNA: TGCAGCGTTAGAGATTACTCCTACAATGAGCAGTTCTTC. This gives the protein CSVRDYSYNEQFF.